Listed below are T cell receptor beta chains from one sample, sequenced in a study of neoadjuvant anti-PD-1 for oral cavity cancer. Generated by immunoSEQ multiplex PCR, the TCRdb table keeps only in-frame clones and is missing some. The sample records around 13,000 clones, about 73% being singletons. This sample comprised PBMCs, obtained before nivolumab (anti-PD-1) treatment. The receptors derive from a person between 40 and 80 years old with oral cavity squamous cell carcinoma. CDR3s include the opening cysteine and the closing phenylalanine or tryptophan. The D gene is left open where the match is weak. Size is omitted from some rows. Given values are once, few, many or a class for expanded clones.

d_gene	abundance	v_gene	j_gene	len	CDR3aa	CDR3nt
-	-	TRBV18	TRBJ1-6	14	CASSPTGERSPLHF	TGTGCCAGCTCACCAACTGGGGAACGGTCACCCCTCCACTTT
-	-	TRBV6-1	TRBJ2-1	14	CASIRRGAYNEQFF	TGTGCCAGCATCCGGCGGGGAGCCTACAATGAGCAGTTCTTC
TRBD2	-	TRBV9	TRBJ2-1	15	CASSVPGGSYNEQFF	TGTGCCAGCAGCGTACCGGGAGGCTCCTACAATGAGCAGTTCTTC
-	few	TRBV6-1	TRBJ2-3	9	CASDYTQYF	TGTGCCAGCGACTATACACAGTATTTT
-	-	TRBV11-2	TRBJ1-2	14	CASSLTGFDYGYTF	TGTGCCAGCAGCCTTACAGGGTTCGACTATGGCTACACCTTC
TRBD1	few	TRBV6-4	TRBJ2-1	15	CASKPTGFLNNEQFF	TGTGCCAGCAAACCGACAGGGTTCCTAAACAATGAGCAGTTCTTC
TRBD2	-	TRBV6-1	TRBJ2-7	17	CASSAETSGVLRDEQYF	TGTGCCAGCAGTGCCGAGACTAGCGGGGTTCTAAGGGACGAGCAGTACTTC
-	-	TRBV7-9	TRBJ2-3	13	CASSRDSTDTQYF	TGTGCCAGCAGCCGAGACAGCACAGATACGCAGTATTTT
-	few	TRBV10-3	TRBJ1-6	15	CAISDQTQNNSPLHF	TGTGCCATCAGTGACCAGACACAGAATAATTCACCCCTCCACTTT
-	-	TRBV28	TRBJ1-2	12	CASRAEAGTDTF	TGTGCCAGCAGAGCCGAGGCAGGGACTGACACCTTC
TRBD1	-	TRBV5-5	TRBJ2-7	15	CASSFIGQGLVEQYF	TGTGCCAGCAGCTTTATTGGACAGGGGTTGGTCGAGCAGTACTTC
TRBD1	-	TRBV4-1	TRBJ1-1	16	CASSPRLRQGASEAFF	TGCGCCAGCAGCCCCCGGTTGAGACAGGGGGCTAGTGAAGCTTTCTTT
-	-	TRBV6-1	TRBJ1-2	14	CASSEGAGGYGYTF	TGTGCCAGCAGTGAGGGGGCCGGGGGCTATGGCTACACCTTC
-	-	TRBV2	TRBJ2-2	17	CAGQRGEPTLNTGELFF	TGTGCCGGACAGAGGGGGGAACCTACTTTGAACACCGGGGAGCTGTTTTTT
-	-	TRBV28	TRBJ1-1	14	CASSTRTERAEAFF	TGTGCCAGCAGTACAAGGACAGAAAGGGCTGAAGCTTTCTTT
-	-	TRBV7-8	TRBJ1-5	15	CASSLDGTNNQPQHF	TGTGCCAGCAGCTTAGACGGGACAAATAATCAGCCCCAGCATTTT
-	-	TRBV29-1	TRBJ1-4	13	CSVEDATNEKLFF	TGCAGCGTTGAAGACGCCACTAATGAAAAACTGTTTTTT
TRBD1	-	TRBV7-9	TRBJ1-5	16	CASSLEGGLSNQPQHF	TGTGCCAGCAGCTTAGAAGGGGGCTTAAGCAATCAGCCCCAGCATTTT
TRBD2	-	TRBV5-1	TRBJ2-2	14	CASKGTSGTGELFF	TGCGCCAGCAAAGGGACTAGCGGCACCGGGGAGCTGTTTTTT
TRBD1	-	TRBV9	TRBJ1-4	15	CASSSRQGSHEKLFF	TGTGCCAGCAGCTCCCGACAGGGGTCTCATGAAAAACTGTTTTTT
-	-	TRBV5-6	TRBJ2-7	14	CASSLDRRYYEQYF	TGTGCCAGCAGCTTGGATAGGCGGTACTACGAGCAGTACTTC
TRBD1	-	TRBV7-3	TRBJ1-1	16	CASSLAGQVRDTEAFF	TGTGCCAGCAGCTTAGCGGGACAGGTTAGGGATACTGAAGCTTTCTTT
-	-	TRBV2	TRBJ1-1	12	CASSEIRPEAFF	TGTGCCAGCAGTGAAATCCGGCCTGAAGCTTTCTTT
-	-	TRBV6-1	TRBJ1-2	13	CASSEGGFYGYTF	TGTGCCAGCAGTGAAGGGGGCTTCTATGGCTACACCTTC
TRBD1	few	TRBV27	TRBJ1-1	15	CASSLVPGQSTEAFF	TGTGCCAGCAGTTTAGTCCCGGGACAGAGCACTGAAGCTTTCTTT
-	-	TRBV5-4	TRBJ2-7	15	CASSQLSSGPYEQYF	TGTGCCAGCAGCCAACTTAGTAGCGGACCCTACGAGCAGTACTTC
-	-	TRBV7-8	TRBJ1-2	14	CASSPRRGAGGYTF	TGTGCCAGCAGCCCAAGACGGGGGGCGGGAGGCTACACCTTC
TRBD1	-	TRBV5-3	TRBJ1-4	17	CARSRTGTGGLNEKLFF	TGTGCCAGAAGCCGTACCGGGACAGGGGGACTTAATGAAAAACTGTTTTTT
-	-	TRBV6-1	TRBJ1-5	15	CASSDSHYSNQPQHF	TGTGCCAGCAGTGACAGCCACTATAGCAATCAGCCCCAGCATTTT
-	-	TRBV10-2	TRBJ1-2	13	CASSDSGWDGYTF	TGCGCCAGCAGTGATTCCGGGTGGGATGGCTACACCTTC
-	-	TRBV10-2	TRBJ2-5	13	CASTEDSQETQYF	TGCGCCAGCACCGAGGACAGCCAAGAGACCCAGTACTTC
-	-	TRBV21-1	TRBJ2-7	16	CASTSFSGGPSYEQYF	TGTGCCAGCACCTCCTTTAGCGGGGGCCCTTCCTACGAGCAGTACTTC
TRBD1	-	TRBV19	TRBJ1-2	12	CASSLPGGQCTF	TGTGCCAGTAGTCTTCCAGGGGGCCAATGCACCTTC
-	-	TRBV11-2	TRBJ1-2	13	CASSLRGADGYTF	TGTGCCAGCAGCTTACGGGGGGCGGATGGCTACACCTTC
-	-	TRBV7-8	TRBJ1-1	17	CASSLVPLGDMDTEAFF	TGTGCCAGCAGCTTAGTCCCTCTCGGGGACATGGACACTGAAGCTTTCTTT
-	few	TRBV27	TRBJ2-7	14	CASRLGGEISEQYF	TGTGCCAGTCGTCTGGGGGGAGAAATCAGCGAGCAGTACTTC
TRBD2	-	TRBV6-1	TRBJ2-7	14	CASSDGGGAYEQYF	TGTGCCAGCAGTGACGGGGGGGGCGCGTACGAGCAGTACTTC
TRBD1	-	TRBV19	TRBJ1-1	12	CASSNRGTEAFF	TGTGCCAGTAGTAACAGGGGCACTGAAGCTTTCTTT
-	-	TRBV27	TRBJ2-3	14	CASSLWDGTDTQYF	TGTGCCAGCAGTTTATGGGACGGCACAGATACGCAGTATTTT
TRBD2	-	TRBV11-2	TRBJ2-2	18	CASSSTRTSGRGTGELFF	TGTGCCAGCAGCTCGACCAGGACTAGCGGGAGGGGAACCGGGGAGCTGTTTTTT
TRBD1	once	TRBV14	TRBJ1-1	15	CASSASGGAEAEAFF	TGTGCCAGCAGCGCCTCAGGGGGCGCGGAGGCTGAAGCTTTCTTT
-	-	TRBV20-1	TRBJ2-3	11	CSRRDTDTQYF	TGCTCTAGAAGGGACACAGATACGCAGTATTTT